This T cell receptor (beta chain) was obtained from a study of blood T cell repertoires in COVID-19. Overall study context: The study drew acute and convalescent COVID-19 samples from the United States, Italy and Spain. Sample material is recorded as cDNA or gDNA derived from T cells, B-cell-depleted T cells, or PBMCs.

In the original analysis: How many nucleated cells were present was estimated from reference gene primer amplification. Generated by immunoSEQ multiplex PCR, the TCRdb table keeps only in-frame clones and is missing some. Clonal size and the V and J genes are those of that table, whereas D and trimming came from the DNA. The sample lists around 63,000 clones, roughly 80% seen once, with 5.5% to 7% in the top ten. Germline V gives CDR1 MDHEN, CDR2 SYDVKM. V dropped 10 bases and J dropped 1 base, with 13 bases sitting between them. This CDR3 spans 13 amino acids. Sequenced: peripheral blood. This clonotype was obtained from a woman between 70 and 85 years old with acute or convalescent COVID-19. This sequence joins TRBV28 and TRBJ2-5, with a weak D call TRBD2 (5 bases). CDR3 coding DNA: TGTGCCACCCGTCGGACTTTCCAAGAGACCCAGTACTTC. It specifies CATRRTFQETQYF.